Listed below are T cell receptor beta chains from one sample, sequenced in a study of cytomegalovirus exposure and HLA in healthy donors. Only in-frame clones appear in the TCRdb table, and some are missing; sequencing was by immunoSEQ multiplex PCR. The sample holds some 40,000 clones. Material: PBMCs. The receptors shown here come from a male donor in good health and CMV-seronegative. CDR3s include the opening cysteine and the closing phenylalanine or tryptophan. D genes are given only for firm matches.

-	TRBV23-1	TRBJ2-3	CASSLAWAGCYTDTQYF	TGCGCCAGCAGTCTCGCGTGGGCAGGCTGTTACACAGATACGCAGTATTTT
TRBD1	TRBV2	TRBJ1-1	CASSIQGANTEAFF	TGTGCCAGCAGCATACAGGGGGCGAACACTGAAGCTTTCTTT
-	TRBV10-3	TRBJ2-5	CAISERGTQETQYF	TGTGCCATCAGTGAGCGGGGGACCCAAGAGACCCAGTACTTC
-	TRBV5-4	TRBJ1-6	CASTLARNSPLHF	TGTGCCAGCACCCTGGCCCGTAATTCACCCCTCCACTTT
-	TRBV5-1	TRBJ1-1	CAGSSRDYTSEAFF	TGCGCCGGCAGCTCCAGGGACTATACTTCTGAAGCTTTCTTT
-	TRBV5-5	TRBJ2-6	CASSLKSSGANVLTF	TGTGCCAGCAGCTTAAAGAGCTCTGGGGCCAACGTCCTGACTTTC
-	TRBV5-1	TRBJ2-7	CASNRDWSSYEQYF	TGCGCCAGCAACCGGGACTGGAGCTCCTACGAGCAGTACTTC
-	TRBV19	TRBJ1-4	CASSVDSGSGEKLFF	TGTGCCAGCAGCGTCGACTCAGGATCGGGAGAAAAACTGTTTTTT
-	TRBV5-1	TRBJ1-1	CASKRNRGNTEAFF	TGCGCCAGCAAGCGCAACCGCGGGAACACTGAAGCTTTCTTT
-	TRBV18	TRBJ2-3	CATRQSGETDTQYF	TGTGCCACGCGACAGTCGGGGGAAACAGATACGCAGTATTTT
-	TRBV27	TRBJ1-1	CASSFNSQMNTEAFF	TGTGCCAGCAGTTTTAACAGCCAGATGAACACTGAAGCTTTCTTT
TRBD1	TRBV14	TRBJ1-2	CASSQTGVYGYTF	TGTGCCAGCAGCCAGACAGGGGTCTATGGCTACACCTTC
-	TRBV29-1	TRBJ2-3	CSVEVSPTDTQYF	TGCAGCGTTGAAGTATCCCCCACAGATACGCAGTATTTT
TRBD1	TRBV11-2	TRBJ1-2	CASTTGTVEPYGYTF	TGTGCCAGCACAACCGGGACAGTTGAACCCTATGGCTACACCTTC
-	TRBV9	TRBJ2-4	CASSGLGNIQYF	TGTGCCAGCAGCGGACTAGGAAACATTCAGTACTTC
-	TRBV11-2	TRBJ2-5	CASSPEGTQYF	TGTGCCAGCAGCCCAGAGGGGACCCAGTACTTC
TRBD1	TRBV2	TRBJ2-7	CASTASGTGASEQYF	TGTGCCAGCACCGCCTCCGGGACAGGGGCCTCCGAGCAGTACTTC
-	TRBV4-1	TRBJ2-1	CASSQPGTRRIDEQFF	TGCGCCAGCAGCCAACCCGGGACTCGCCGTATCGATGAGCAGTTCTTC
-	TRBV19	TRBJ2-1	CASSIGGVLSYNEQFF	TGTGCCAGTAGTATAGGTGGAGTCCTAAGCTACAATGAGCAGTTCTTC
TRBD2	TRBV7-9	TRBJ2-2	CASSRGTINTGELFF	TGTGCCAGCAGCAGAGGGACTATCAACACCGGGGAGCTGTTTTTT
TRBD1	TRBV27	TRBJ1-5	CASSKDRGDNQPQHF	TGTGCCAGCAGTAAGGACAGGGGGGACAATCAGCCCCAGCATTTT
TRBD2	TRBV19	TRBJ2-2	CASTTSWGVKRGAVF	TGTGCCAGTACTACTAGTTGGGGGGTGAAGCGGGGAGCTGTTTTT
-	TRBV18	TRBJ2-2	CASSPVETGELFF	TGTGCCAGCTCACCTGTGGAGACCGGGGAGCTGTTTTTT